This T cell receptor beta chain was captured in a study of blood T cells in healthy people across ages. Between the trimmed V and J ends, which lost 0 bases and 0 bases, there was a span of 20 bases. The CDR3 runs 18 residues. CDR1 and CDR2 from the germline V gene are DFQATT and SNEGSKA (reference sequence). This clonotype was counted ten times or more. Next came a second PCR, run for about 7 to 12 cycles, which used a sample-barcoded 5' primer along with a J-beta primer mix. TCRdb processed the 5' RACE reads anew with MiXCR; each CDR3 protein has one entry. The sample has roughly 800,000 distinct CDR3 sequences, 55% to 75% seen once.

Source material: blood. The chain employs TRBV20-1 and TRBJ1-1; TRBD1 is a possible D gene (5 bases). The TCR comes from a man aged 30-40 years in good health. The CDR3 bases are TGCAGTGCTAGAGATCGACAGAACCTAATTCCTATGAACACTGAAGCTTTCTTT. It translates to CSARDRQNLIPMNTEAFF.